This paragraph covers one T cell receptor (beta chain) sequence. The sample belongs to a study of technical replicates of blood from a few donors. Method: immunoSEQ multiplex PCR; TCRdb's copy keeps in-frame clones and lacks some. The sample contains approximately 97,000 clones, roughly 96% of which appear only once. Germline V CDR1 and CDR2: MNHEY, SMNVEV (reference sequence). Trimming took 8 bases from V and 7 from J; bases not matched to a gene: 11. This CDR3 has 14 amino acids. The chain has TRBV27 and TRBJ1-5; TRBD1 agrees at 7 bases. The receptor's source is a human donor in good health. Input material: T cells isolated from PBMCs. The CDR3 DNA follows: TGTGCCAGCGGGCAAACAGGGGTTAAACAGCCCCAGCATTTT. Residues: CASGQTGVKQPQHF.